This TCR beta chain was profiled in a study of T cell responses to AZD1222 COVID-19 vaccine. TCRdb's table, derived via immunoSEQ multiplex PCR, lists solely in-frame clones and lacks some. The sample lists about 170,000 clones, 85% to 90% occurring once. This CDR3 is built from 15 residues. The junction had 7 bases not matched to a gene; V was cut back by 3 bases and J by 8 bases. Germline lookup yields CDR1 SGDLS and CDR2 YYNGEE. This clone was seen only once. The chain recombines TRBV9 with TRBJ1-6, with TRBD1 matching over 8 bases. This sequence was found in an adult in good health. The sequences come from peripheral blood, collected on day 0 of AZD1222 vaccination. Written as DNA, the CDR3 is TGTGCCAGCAGCGACGACAGGGGCGGTTATTCACCCCTCCACTTT. It encodes CASSDDRGGYSPLHF. Full variable domain (missing parts from reference TRBV9 and TRBJ1-6): DSGVTQTPKHLITATGQRVTLRCSPRSGDLSVYWYQQSLDQGLQFLIQYYNGEERAKGNILERFSAQQFPDLHSELNLSSLELGDSALYFCASSDDRGGYSPLHFGNGTRLTVT.